Each of the 21 T cell receptor beta chains below was sequenced from the same sample in a study of T cell responses to AZD1222 COVID-19 vaccine (dated by TCRdb to the early 2020s). Read against the paper, the sample's time point label means: baseline before first vaccination. The treatment or condition label for this specimen denotes: meningococcal conjugate vaccine given as trial control. Libraries were made using the immunoSEQ multiplex PCR assay. The table comes from immuneACCESS by way of TCRdb, which keeps in-frame sequences with V and J called. Part of the clones is missing from these tables; in studies checked, under half for an unresolved V gene and the rest for unknown reasons. This sample holds some 150,000 clones; roughly nine tenths were observed only once. About 5.5% of the sample lies in the top ten. The specimen was peripheral blood, collected on day 0 of MenACWY control vaccination. All receptors derive from an adult in good health.

This rearrangement joins TRBV7-6 to TRBJ2-6; TRBD1 agrees at 9 bases. The CDR3 is 18 amino acids. Germline V gene data show CDR1 as SGHVS and CDR2 as FNYEAQ. V dropped 1 base and J dropped 0; count of bases not matched to a gene: 4. The CDR3 DNA reads TGTGCCAGCAGCTTAGAAGGGACAGGGCGCTCTGGGGCCAACGTCCTGACTTTC. Protein sequence: CASSLEGTGRSGANVLTF. Full variable domain (outside the CDR3, taken from reference TRBV7-6 and TRBJ2-6): GAGVSQSPRYKVTKRGQDVALRCDPISGHVSLYWYRQALGQGPEFLTYFNYEAQQDKSGLPNDRFSAERPEGSISTLTIQRTEQRDSAMYRCASSLEGTGRSGANVLTFGAGSRLTVL.

The table lists this clone with a few counts. Distinct nucleotide sequences in the sample also encode this CDR3. The rearrangement joins TRBV20-1 to TRBJ1-1; D remains unclear. The germline CDR1 and CDR2 sequences are DFQATT and SNEGSKA (reference sequence). Trimming shortened V by 1 base and J by 5 bases, and 5 bases separated the two germline ends. The CDR3 totals 11 residues. DNA for the CDR3: TGCAGTGCTAGAGGAGGGACTGAAGCTTTCTTT. Its protein is CSARGGTEAFF.

The chain recombines TRBV24-1 with TRBJ1-4; D might be TRBD1 (5 bases). With 3 bases removed from V and 7 bases from J, the gap between germline ends came to 14 bases. CDR1 and CDR2 from the germline V gene are KGHDR and SFDVKD. This CDR3 region has 15 residues. In DNA form, the CDR3 reads TGTGCCACCAGTGATCCCGGGACTAACGGTGAAAAACTGTTTTTT. Translation: CATSDPGTNGEKLFF.

In its sample, this clone was seen once. The chain combines TRBV9 with TRBJ2-3, with a possible D match to TRBD1 (5 bases). V lost 4 bases to trimming and J lost 6 bases, with 9 bases between them. The germline gives CDR1 SGDLS, CDR2 YYNGEE. The length of the CDR3 is 12 residues. The CDR3, as DNA: TGTGCCAGCAGCCCCCAGGGCGATACGCAGTATTTT. This gives the protein CASSPQGDTQYF.

The rearrangement uses TRBV6-1 and TRBJ2-3; tentative D call: TRBD1 (5 bases). CDR3 length: 15 amino acids. Trimming removed 3 bases from V and 0 bases from J, with 10 bases in between. Looked up from germline, CDR1 is MNHNS and CDR2 is SASEGT. The CDR3 coding sequence is TGTGCCAGCAGTGAGCAGGGCCTCAGCACAGATACGCAGTATTTT. It translates to CASSEQGLSTDTQYF.

The gene calls are TRBV5-1 and TRBJ2-3; TRBD2 might be the D (7 bases). The V end was cut by 4 bases, the J end by 0 bases, with 15 bases between. Germline lookup yields CDR1 SGHRS and CDR2 YFSETQ. This CDR3 region has 16 residues. The DNA for the CDR3 is TGCGCCAGCAGCAAACTAGGGGGGGAAAGCACAGATACGCAGTATTTT. It yields the protein CASSKLGGESTDTQYF.

The CDR3 reads CASSFYVGAYDEKLFF. The DNA for the CDR3 is TGTGCCAGCAGCTTCTACGTAGGGGCCTACGATGAAAAACTGTTTTTT. The V call is TRBV11-2, the J call TRBJ1-4, with a possible D match to TRBD1 (5 bases). The V end was cut by 3 bases, the J end by 6 bases, with 17 bases between. Germline V lookup: CDR1 SGHAT, CDR2 FQNNGV. This CDR3 region has 16 residues.

The chain couples TRBV3-1 (or the pseudogene TRBV3-2) to TRBJ2-5, with unresolved D. The ends were cut back, 4 bases at V and 4 bases at J, with 16 bases in the middle. The CDR3 length is 15 residues. CDR1 and CDR2 (germline): LGHDT, YNNKEL (reference sequence). The CDR3 region is CASSRSLSGRETQYF. As DNA, the CDR3 is TGTGCCAGCAGCCGATCTCTATCGGGCCGAGAGACCCAGTACTTC.

This clone was recorded only once. The rearrangement uses TRBV11-2 and TRBJ2-2; D gene unclear. The CDR3 extends over 13 amino acids. Trimming shortened V by 5 bases and J by 5 bases, and 9 bases separated the two germline ends. Germline loops: CDR1 SGHAT, CDR2 FQNNGV. The CDR3 DNA is TGTGCCAGCAGCCCCGGCCTAACCGGGGAGCTGTTTTTT. Protein: CASSPGLTGELFF.

The V call is TRBV10-3, the J call TRBJ1-6; D remains ambiguous. Germline loops: CDR1 ENHRY, CDR2 SYGVKD. The V gene lost 0 bases and the J gene lost 11 bases, with 5 bases spanning the gap. The CDR3 runs to 12 residues. CDR3 sequence reads: CAISESPPPLHF. In nucleotides, the CDR3 is TGTGCCATCAGTGAGTCCCCCCCACCCCTCCACTTT.

The gene calls are TRBV24-1 and TRBJ2-7, with 8 bases matching TRBD2. V gave up 4 bases and J gave up 4 bases; unmatched junction bases: 8. From germline, CDR1 is KGHDR and CDR2 SFDVKD. The CDR3 extends over 15 amino acids. The CDR3 nucleotides read TGTGCCACCAGTGAGGGAGCGGGAGATATATACGAGCAGTACTTC. Amino acids: CATSEGAGDIYEQYF.

This clone occurred a few times. V is TRBV13 and J is TRBJ1-2; D call uncertain. The V end lost 1 base, the J end lost 2 bases, and 14 bases lay between the germline ends. This CDR3 is built from 16 residues. CDR1 and CDR2 from the germline V gene are PRHDT and FYEKMQ (reference sequence). The DNA for the CDR3 is TGTGCCAGCAGCTTAGAGGCCCGCTTATCCAACTATGGCTACACCTTC. This gives the protein CASSLEARLSNYGYTF.

This clone has a handful of counts. V is TRBV6-5 and J is TRBJ1-1; TRBD1 is a possible D gene (5 bases). CDR3 size: 14 residues. The V and J ends lost 0 bases and 4 bases respectively, with 9 bases between them. CDR1 is MNHEY, CDR2 SVGAGI, per germline. This CDR3 is CASSYSMGGTEAFF. DNA for the CDR3: TGTGCCAGCAGTTACTCGATGGGGGGCACTGAAGCTTTCTTT.

The rearrangement uses TRBV3-1 (or the pseudogene TRBV3-2) and TRBJ2-5; 8 bases align to TRBD1. With V trimmed by 3 bases and J by 5 bases, 11 bases remained unmatched. Germline V gene sequence: CDR1 LGHDT, CDR2 YNNKEL (reference sequence). The length of the CDR3 is 16 residues. The CDR3 region is CASSHEGQGVWETQYF. The CDR3 DNA is TGTGCCAGCAGCCATGAAGGACAGGGAGTGTGGGAGACCCAGTACTTC.

There are a few counts of this clone. V usage is TRBV5-1 and J usage is TRBJ2-5, with D perhaps matching TRBD2 (6 bases). Trimming stripped 0 bases from V and 3 bases from J, with 9 bases between. This CDR3 has 14 residues. The germline V gene encodes CDR1 SGHRS and CDR2 YFSETQ. The CDR3 coding sequence is TGCGCCAGCAGCTTGGGCGGAGGGAAAGAGACCCAGTACTTC. It yields the protein CASSLGGGKETQYF.

The chain is built from TRBV20-1 and TRBJ2-1, with D hard to call. The V and J ends lost 3 bases and 4 bases respectively, with 4 bases between them. This CDR3 is 11 amino acids long. Germline assignment: CDR1 DFQATT and CDR2 SNEGSKA (reference sequence). CDR3 DNA sequence: TGCAGTGCTAGGGAGTACAATGAGCAGTTCTTC. This gives the protein CSAREYNEQFF.

As to this clone: The junction departs from germline at one end; a sequencing error may be responsible. CDR3 bases: TGTGCCAGCAGTTTAGAAGGCTGGGGTACCCTTTTT. Its protein is CASSLEGWGTLF. The chain has TRBV28 and TRBJ2-3; D call uncertain. Germline CDR1 is MDHEN and CDR2 is SYDVKM. The CDR3 has 12 residues.

The CDR3 sequence: CASSHPQVYEQYV. The CDR3 nucleotides are TGTGCCAGCAGCCACCCCCAGGTGTACGAGCAGTACGTC. The chain joins TRBV11-2 to TRBJ2-7; unclear D gene. V was pared by 5 bases and J by 4 bases, with 12 bases between. There are 13 residues in the CDR3. Germline V gene lookup returns CDR1 SGHAT and CDR2 FQNNGV.

The chain carries TRBV5-4 and TRBJ1-4; D gene unclear. The V gene's germline CDR1 is SGHNT and CDR2 YYREEE (reference sequence). The CDR3 is 14 residues long. Trimming took 1 base from V and 4 from J, leaving 8 bases between them. The CDR3 region is CASSLRSYNEKLFF. The DNA for the CDR3 is TGTGCCAGCAGCTTGAGGAGTTATAATGAAAAACTGTTTTTT.

V usage is TRBV7-2 and J usage is TRBJ2-7; D is unclear. CDR3 length equals 13 residues. CDR1 is SGHTA and CDR2 is FQGNSA in the germline V gene. Trimming removed 1 base at V and 9 bases at J, with 13 bases between. The CDR3 DNA is TGTGCCAGCAGCTTAGGGGGTAAACCACGGCAGTACTTC. It is translated as CASSLGGKPRQYF.

This chain links TRBV6-2 or TRBV6-3 with TRBJ2-7; D gene ambiguous. The V and J ends lost 4 bases and 0 bases respectively, with 16 bases between them. The CDR3 is 16 residues long. Germline V gene sequence: CDR1 MNHEY, CDR2 SVGEGT. CDR3 region: CASSSWMILSSYEQYV. CDR3 nucleotide sequence: TGTGCCAGCAGTTCGTGGATGATCCTTAGCTCCTACGAGCAGTACGTC.